The clone carrying this T cell receptor (beta chain) has just a few counts. The antigen is unknown. Trimming removed 9 bases at V and 7 bases at J, with 12 bases between. CDR3 length: 12 amino acids. CDR1 is MNHNY and CDR2 is SVGAGI in the germline V gene (reference sequence). Patients with chemo-refractory metastatic non-small-cell lung cancer received focal radiation plus CTLA-4 blockade with ipilimumab. This record comes from a study of radiotherapy plus CTLA-4 blockade in lung cancer. Study overall: Among patients, about 20% showed objective responses, and roughly 31% had disease control.

Whole-study findings and limits: Clones of tumor-derived TCRs expanded in blood after radiotherapy plus ipilimumab. Reportedly, early blood T cell clone dynamics best predicted response, with interferon-beta.

Sequenced by immunoSEQ multiplex PCR; TCRdb stores in-frame clones only, minus some. Of roughly 80,000 clones listed, 70% to 85% are singletons. The V call is TRBV6-6, the J call TRBJ1-4, with D tentatively TRBD1 (6 bases). This TCR came from a human donor with non-small cell lung cancer whose response to radiotherapy plus ipilimumab could not be evaluated. The sample in question was peripheral blood, obtained from a patient treated with radiotherapy plus ipilimumab. Here the CDR3 DNA reads TGTGCCAGTAACACAGGGTCTGAAAAACTGTTTTTT. This translates into CASNTGSEKLFF.